The source of this TCR beta chain is a study of T cells in narcolepsy. Broader study findings: Blood of same and different patients, but not healthy controls, reportedly held recurring autoreactive clonotypes. Autoreactive HCRT-specific and TRIB2-specific clonotypes were marked in same-patient CSF-versus-blood CD4+ comparisons.

This CDR3 region has 16 residues. Germline V gene data show CDR1 as SNHLY and CDR2 as FYNNEI. J gave up 3 bases and V 1 base, and 9 bases lay outside the gene matches. Assay: immunoSEQ multiplex PCR; the TCRdb copy retains only in-frame clones and omits some. The repertoire has tens of thousands of clones, 85% of them found once; the top ten carry about 9.4%. In regard to this clone: Antigen: not known.

Material: memory (CD45RA-) CD4+ T cells from blood. The receptor was derived from a human donor in good health. The gene calls are TRBV2 and TRBJ2-7, with 7 bases identical to TRBD2. The CDR3 reads CASSEDQTSRLYEQYF. The CDR3 DNA is TGTGCCAGCAGTGAAGATCAGACTAGCCGCCTCTACGAGCAGTACTTC.